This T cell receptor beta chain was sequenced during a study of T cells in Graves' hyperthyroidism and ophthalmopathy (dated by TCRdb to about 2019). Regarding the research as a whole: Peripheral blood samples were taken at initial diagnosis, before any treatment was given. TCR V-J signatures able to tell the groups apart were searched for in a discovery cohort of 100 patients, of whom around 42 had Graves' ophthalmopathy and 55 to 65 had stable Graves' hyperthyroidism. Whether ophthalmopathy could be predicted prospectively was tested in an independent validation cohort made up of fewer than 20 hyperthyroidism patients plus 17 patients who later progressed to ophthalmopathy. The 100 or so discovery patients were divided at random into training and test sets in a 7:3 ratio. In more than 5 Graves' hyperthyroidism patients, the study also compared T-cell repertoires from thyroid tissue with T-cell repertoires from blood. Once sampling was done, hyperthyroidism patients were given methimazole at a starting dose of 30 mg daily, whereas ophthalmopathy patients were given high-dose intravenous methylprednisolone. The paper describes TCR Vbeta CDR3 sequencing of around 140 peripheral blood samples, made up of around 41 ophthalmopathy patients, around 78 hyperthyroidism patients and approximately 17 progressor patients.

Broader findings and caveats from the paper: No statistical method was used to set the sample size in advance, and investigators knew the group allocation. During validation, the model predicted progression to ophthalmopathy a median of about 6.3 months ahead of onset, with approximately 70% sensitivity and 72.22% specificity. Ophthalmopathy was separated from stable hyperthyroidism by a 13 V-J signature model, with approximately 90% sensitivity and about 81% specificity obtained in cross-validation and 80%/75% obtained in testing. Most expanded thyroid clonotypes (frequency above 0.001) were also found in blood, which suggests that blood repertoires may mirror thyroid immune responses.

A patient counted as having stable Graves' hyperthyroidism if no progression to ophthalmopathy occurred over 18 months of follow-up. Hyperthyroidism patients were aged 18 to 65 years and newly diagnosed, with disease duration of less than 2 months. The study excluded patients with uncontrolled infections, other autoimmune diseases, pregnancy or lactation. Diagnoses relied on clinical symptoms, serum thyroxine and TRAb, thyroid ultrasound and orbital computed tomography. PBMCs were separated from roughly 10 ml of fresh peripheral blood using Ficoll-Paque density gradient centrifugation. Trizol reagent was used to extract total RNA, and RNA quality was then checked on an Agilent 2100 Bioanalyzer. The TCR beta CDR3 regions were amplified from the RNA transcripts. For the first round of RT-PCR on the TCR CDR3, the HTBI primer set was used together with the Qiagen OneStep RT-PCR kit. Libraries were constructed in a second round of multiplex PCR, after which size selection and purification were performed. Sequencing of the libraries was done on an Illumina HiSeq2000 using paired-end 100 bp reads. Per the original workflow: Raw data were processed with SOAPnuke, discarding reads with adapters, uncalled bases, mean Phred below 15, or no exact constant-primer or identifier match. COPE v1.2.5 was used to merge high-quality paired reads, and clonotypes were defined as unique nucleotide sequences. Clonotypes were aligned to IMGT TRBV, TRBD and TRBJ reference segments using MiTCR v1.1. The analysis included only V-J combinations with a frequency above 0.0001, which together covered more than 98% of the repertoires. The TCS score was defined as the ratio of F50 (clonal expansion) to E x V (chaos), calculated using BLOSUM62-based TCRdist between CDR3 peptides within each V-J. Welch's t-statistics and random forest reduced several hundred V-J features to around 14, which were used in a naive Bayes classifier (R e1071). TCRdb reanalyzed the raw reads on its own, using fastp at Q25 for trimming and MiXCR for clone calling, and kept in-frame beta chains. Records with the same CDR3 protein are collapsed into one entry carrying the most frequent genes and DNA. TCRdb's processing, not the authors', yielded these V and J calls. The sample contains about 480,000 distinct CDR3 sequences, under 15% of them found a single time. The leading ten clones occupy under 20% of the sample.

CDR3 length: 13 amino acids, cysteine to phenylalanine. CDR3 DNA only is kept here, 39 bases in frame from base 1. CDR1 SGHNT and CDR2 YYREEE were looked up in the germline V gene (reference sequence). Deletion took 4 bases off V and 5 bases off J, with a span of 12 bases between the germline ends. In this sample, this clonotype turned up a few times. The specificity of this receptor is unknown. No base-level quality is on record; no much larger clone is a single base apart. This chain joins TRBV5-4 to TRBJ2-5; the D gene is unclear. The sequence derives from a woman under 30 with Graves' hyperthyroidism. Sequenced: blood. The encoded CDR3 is CASSPGQVETQYF. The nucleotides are TGTGCCAGCAGCCCTGGTCAGGTGGAGACCCAGTACTTC.